Listed below are T cell receptor beta chains from one sample, sequenced in a study of chemoradiotherapy in HPV16-positive cancers. TCRdb's copy holds only in-frame clones and misses some; the assay was immunoSEQ multiplex PCR. In the table there are 9,500 to 12,000 clones, approximately 69% of which are singletons. This sample was taken from a patient who underwent chemoradiotherapy. These receptor sequences come from a human donor with HPV-associated anogenital cancer. CDR3s include the opening cysteine and the closing phenylalanine or tryptophan. Fields, in order: D gene, V gene, J gene, clone size, CDR3 protein, CDR3 DNA. D genes are given only for firm matches. Clone size is not always given. Where it is, it says once, few, many or a class for expanded clones.

D gene: .; V gene: TRBV11-3; J gene: TRBJ2-3; clone size: .; CDR3 protein: CASSQGTGFRTDTQYF; CDR3 DNA: TGTGCCAGCAGCCAAGGGACGGGGTTCCGCACAGATACGCAGTATTTT
D gene: .; V gene: TRBV18; J gene: TRBJ1-4; clone size: .; CDR3 protein: CASSYLEAGANEKLFF; CDR3 DNA: TGTGCCAGCTCGTATCTCGAGGCAGGGGCAAATGAAAAACTGTTTTTT
D gene: TRBD1; V gene: TRBV10-3; J gene: TRBJ1-1; clone size: .; CDR3 protein: CAISPDRGRTNTEAFF; CDR3 DNA: TGTGCCATCAGCCCAGACAGGGGAAGAACGAACACTGAAGCTTTCTTT
D gene: .; V gene: TRBV5-1; J gene: TRBJ1-1; clone size: .; CDR3 protein: CASRAGGNTEAFF; CDR3 DNA: TGCGCCAGCAGAGCGGGGGGGAACACTGAAGCTTTCTTT
D gene: .; V gene: TRBV7-3; J gene: TRBJ2-2; clone size: few; CDR3 protein: CASSRKGGTNTGELFF; CDR3 DNA: TGTGCCAGCAGCCGCAAGGGGGGCACGAACACCGGGGAGCTGTTTTTT
D gene: .; V gene: TRBV6-6; J gene: TRBJ1-6; clone size: .; CDR3 protein: CASSRVQVRGESPLHF; CDR3 DNA: TGTGCCAGCAGCCGCGTACAAGTCAGGGGAGAATCACCCCTCCACTTT
D gene: TRBD2; V gene: TRBV7-8; J gene: TRBJ2-7; clone size: few; CDR3 protein: CASSRRLAEVSYEQYF; CDR3 DNA: TGTGCCAGCAGCCGGAGACTAGCGGAAGTGTCCTACGAGCAGTACTTC
D gene: TRBD1; V gene: TRBV7-2; J gene: TRBJ2-3; clone size: .; CDR3 protein: CASSPRGQGAGTDTQYF; CDR3 DNA: TGTGCCAGCAGCCCTCGGGGGCAGGGGGCAGGCACAGATACGCAGTATTTT
D gene: TRBD1; V gene: TRBV15; J gene: TRBJ1-4; clone size: few; CDR3 protein: CATSRGGQARGNEKLFF; CDR3 DNA: TGTGCCACCAGCAGAGGGGGACAGGCTCGAGGGAATGAAAAACTGTTTTTT
D gene: TRBD2; V gene: TRBV27; J gene: TRBJ2-1; clone size: .; CDR3 protein: CASSPTSGGANEQFF; CDR3 DNA: TGTGCCAGCAGCCCAACTAGCGGGGGGGCTAATGAGCAGTTCTTC
D gene: .; V gene: TRBV5-4; J gene: TRBJ1-3; clone size: once; CDR3 protein: CASSFGVSRNTIYF; CDR3 DNA: TGTGCCAGCAGCTTCGGGGTATCAAGAAACACCATATATTTT
D gene: .; V gene: TRBV5-8; J gene: TRBJ2-5; clone size: .; CDR3 protein: CASSRQIQETQYF; CDR3 DNA: TGTGCCAGCAGCCGACAGATCCAAGAGACCCAGTACTTC
D gene: .; V gene: TRBV28; J gene: TRBJ2-7; clone size: .; CDR3 protein: CASRYITGTQEQYF; CDR3 DNA: TGTGCCAGCAGGTACATCACCGGGACACAAGAGCAGTACTTC
D gene: .; V gene: TRBV6-6; J gene: TRBJ1-5; clone size: once; CDR3 protein: CASSYRDGYSNQPQHF; CDR3 DNA: TGTGCCAGCAGTTACAGGGACGGGTATAGCAATCAGCCCCAGCATTTT
D gene: .; V gene: TRBV10-3; J gene: TRBJ1-3; clone size: .; CDR3 protein: CAIARGGLSSGNTIYF; CDR3 DNA: TGTGCCATCGCCCGGGGAGGACTAAGCTCTGGAAACACCATATATTTT
D gene: .; V gene: TRBV7-8; J gene: TRBJ2-1; clone size: .; CDR3 protein: CASSLPSYNEQFF; CDR3 DNA: TGTGCCAGCAGCTTACCGAGTTACAATGAGCAGTTCTTC
D gene: TRBD1; V gene: TRBV5-6; J gene: TRBJ2-5; clone size: .; CDR3 protein: CASSPPPDRVDRETQYF; CDR3 DNA: TGTGCCAGCAGCCCACCACCAGACAGGGTCGATAGAGAGACCCAGTACTTC
D gene: .; V gene: TRBV5-1; J gene: TRBJ2-5; clone size: .; CDR3 protein: CASSTLLGGQETQYF; CDR3 DNA: TGCGCCAGCTCCACTCTTTTGGGGGGCCAAGAGACCCAGTACTTC
D gene: .; V gene: TRBV6-4; J gene: TRBJ1-3; clone size: .; CDR3 protein: CASSRTAGNTIYF; CDR3 DNA: TGTGCCAGCAGCCGGACCGCTGGAAACACCATATATTTT
D gene: .; V gene: TRBV5-1; J gene: TRBJ1-2; clone size: .; CDR3 protein: CASSLAWGSYGYTF; CDR3 DNA: TGCGCCAGCAGCTTGGCCTGGGGGAGCTATGGCTACACCTTC
D gene: .; V gene: TRBV9; J gene: TRBJ1-1; clone size: .; CDR3 protein: CASSAEVGMNTEAFF; CDR3 DNA: TGTGCCAGCAGCGCTGAGGTCGGAATGAACACTGAAGCTTTCTTT
D gene: .; V gene: TRBV5-4; J gene: TRBJ2-1; clone size: .; CDR3 protein: CASSLYNEQFF; CDR3 DNA: TGTGCCAGCAGCCTCTACAATGAGCAGTTCTTC
D gene: TRBD1; V gene: TRBV18; J gene: TRBJ1-1; clone size: .; CDR3 protein: CASSPGQGLGAFF; CDR3 DNA: TGTGCCAGCTCACCTGGACAGGGTTTAGGAGCTTTCTTT
D gene: TRBD1; V gene: TRBV7-2; J gene: TRBJ1-1; clone size: once; CDR3 protein: CASSFSSGTGGPPAFF; CDR3 DNA: TGTGCCAGCAGTTTCAGCTCCGGGACAGGGGGCCCCCCAGCTTTCTTT
D gene: .; V gene: TRBV4-1; J gene: TRBJ2-7; clone size: few; CDR3 protein: CASSQRESYEQYF; CDR3 DNA: TGCGCCAGCAGCCAACGGGAGAGCTACGAGCAGTACTTC
D gene: .; V gene: TRBV7-9; J gene: TRBJ1-2; clone size: .; CDR3 protein: CASSLEVHGYTF; CDR3 DNA: TGTGCCAGCAGCTTAGAAGTCCATGGCTACACCTTC
D gene: TRBD1; V gene: TRBV19; J gene: TRBJ2-6; clone size: .; CDR3 protein: CASSPGQGVGANVLTF; CDR3 DNA: TGTGCCAGTAGTCCGGGACAGGGAGTTGGGGCCAACGTCCTGACTTTC
D gene: .; V gene: TRBV5-4; J gene: TRBJ2-2; clone size: .; CDR3 protein: CASSPQAAGELFF; CDR3 DNA: TGTGCCAGCAGCCCCCAGGCGGCCGGGGAGCTGTTTTTT
D gene: TRBD2; V gene: TRBV10-2; J gene: TRBJ2-3; clone size: .; CDR3 protein: CASSLGGDTQYF; CDR3 DNA: TGCGCCAGCAGTCTGGGGGGGGATACGCAGTATTTT
D gene: .; V gene: TRBV7-8; J gene: TRBJ2-3; clone size: .; CDR3 protein: CASSRRDSPGRDTQYF; CDR3 DNA: TGTGCCAGCAGCAGGCGGGACTCTCCGGGGAGGGATACGCAGTATTTT
D gene: TRBD1; V gene: TRBV5-1; J gene: TRBJ1-1; clone size: .; CDR3 protein: CASSGTGGWDTEAFF; CDR3 DNA: TGCGCCAGCAGCGGTACAGGGGGGTGGGACACTGAAGCTTTCTTT
D gene: TRBD1; V gene: TRBV19; J gene: TRBJ1-5; clone size: once; CDR3 protein: CASSLYRGSSNQPQHF; CDR3 DNA: TGTGCCAGTAGTCTATACAGGGGGAGCAGCAATCAGCCCCAGCATTTT
D gene: .; V gene: TRBV4-3; J gene: TRBJ1-5; clone size: .; CDR3 protein: CASSQDWGVSNQPQHF; CDR3 DNA: TGCGCCAGCAGCCAAGATTGGGGGGTTAGCAATCAGCCCCAGCATTTT
D gene: TRBD2; V gene: TRBV5-1; J gene: TRBJ2-7; clone size: .; CDR3 protein: CASSLGLAGYFYEQYF; CDR3 DNA: TGCGCCAGCAGCTTAGGACTAGCGGGATATTTCTACGAGCAGTACTTC
D gene: .; V gene: TRBV27; J gene: TRBJ2-1; clone size: .; CDR3 protein: CASSLDGGLYNEQFF; CDR3 DNA: TGTGCCAGCAGTTTGGATGGGGGGCTATACAATGAGCAGTTCTTC
D gene: .; V gene: TRBV5-4; J gene: TRBJ1-1; clone size: .; CDR3 protein: CASSLEGIDVRRTEAFF; CDR3 DNA: TGTGCCAGCAGCCTAGAGGGAATCGACGTCAGAAGGACTGAAGCTTTCTTT
D gene: .; V gene: TRBV18; J gene: TRBJ1-1; clone size: .; CDR3 protein: CASSSQGGTEAFF; CDR3 DNA: TGTGCCAGCTCATCACAGGGTGGGACTGAAGCTTTCTTT
D gene: .; V gene: TRBV6-4; J gene: TRBJ2-1; clone size: .; CDR3 protein: CASSAGRDNEQFF; CDR3 DNA: TGTGCCAGCAGTGCCGGGAGAGACAATGAGCAGTTCTTC
D gene: .; V gene: TRBV7-2; J gene: TRBJ2-3; clone size: .; CDR3 protein: CASSLEGHHTQYF; CDR3 DNA: TGTGCCAGCAGCTTAGAAGGCCACCATACGCAGTATTTT
D gene: TRBD2; V gene: TRBV9; J gene: TRBJ2-1; clone size: .; CDR3 protein: CASSLTSGRAGEQFF; CDR3 DNA: TGTGCCAGCAGCCTGACTAGCGGGAGGGCCGGGGAGCAGTTCTTC
D gene: .; V gene: TRBV6-5; J gene: TRBJ1-5; clone size: .; CDR3 protein: CASSRDRYSNQPQHF; CDR3 DNA: TGTGCCAGCAGCCGGGACCGGTATAGCAATCAGCCCCAGCATTTT
D gene: .; V gene: TRBV7-9; J gene: TRBJ2-4; clone size: medium-sized; CDR3 protein: CASSSPEDYKNIQYF; CDR3 DNA: TGTGCCAGCAGCTCGCCTGAGGACTACAAAAACATTCAGTACTTC
D gene: TRBD1; V gene: TRBV9; J gene: TRBJ1-6; clone size: .; CDR3 protein: CASSDHRDRGQHFNSPLHF; CDR3 DNA: TGTGCCAGCAGCGACCACCGGGACAGGGGGCAACATTTTAATTCACCCCTCCACTTT
D gene: .; V gene: TRBV19; J gene: TRBJ2-3; clone size: few; CDR3 protein: CASKAGPRGAPDF; CDR3 DNA: TGTGCCAGTAAGGCCGGGCCGCGAGGGGCCCCGGATTTT
D gene: .; V gene: TRBV2; J gene: TRBJ2-2; clone size: .; CDR3 protein: CASRYSSNTGELFF; CDR3 DNA: TGTGCCAGCAGGTACAGTTCGAACACCGGGGAGCTGTTTTTT
D gene: .; V gene: TRBV11-3; J gene: TRBJ2-2; clone size: .; CDR3 protein: CASSLDYYMIWGSNTGELFF; CDR3 DNA: TGTGCCAGCAGCTTAGATTATTATATGATTTGGGGATCGAACACCGGGGAGCTGTTTTTT
D gene: .; V gene: TRBV7-8; J gene: TRBJ2-5; clone size: .; CDR3 protein: CASSLRRTQETQYF; CDR3 DNA: TGTGCCAGCAGCTTGCGTCGCACCCAAGAGACCCAGTACTTC
D gene: .; V gene: TRBV14; J gene: TRBJ1-2; clone size: .; CDR3 protein: CASSRRGGYTF; CDR3 DNA: TGTGCCAGCAGCCGTAGGGGAGGCTACACCTTC
D gene: .; V gene: TRBV7-9; J gene: TRBJ1-3; clone size: .; CDR3 protein: CASSLLYDWGDTIYF; CDR3 DNA: TGTGCCAGCAGCTTATTGTACGATTGGGGGGACACCATATATTTT
D gene: TRBD1; V gene: TRBV19; J gene: TRBJ1-1; clone size: few; CDR3 protein: CASSESGTGVWF; CDR3 DNA: TGTGCCAGTAGCGAATCGGGGACAGGAGTATGGTTT
D gene: .; V gene: TRBV6-5; J gene: TRBJ1-1; clone size: .; CDR3 protein: CASSYSGAGNTEAFF; CDR3 DNA: TGTGCCAGCAGTTACAGTGGTGCAGGGAACACTGAAGCTTTCTTT
D gene: .; V gene: TRBV5-1; J gene: TRBJ1-1; clone size: once; CDR3 protein: CASSLTANTEAFF; CDR3 DNA: TGCGCCAGCAGCTTGACAGCGAACACTGAAGCTTTCTTT
D gene: TRBD1; V gene: TRBV30; J gene: TRBJ1-2; clone size: .; CDR3 protein: CAWSRGQGRLGDGYTF; CDR3 DNA: TGTGCCTGGAGTCGTGGACAGGGGCGCTTAGGAGATGGCTACACCTTC
D gene: TRBD1; V gene: TRBV5-1; J gene: TRBJ2-2; clone size: .; CDR3 protein: CASSGKRDRVGAGELFF; CDR3 DNA: TGCGCCAGCAGCGGAAAAAGGGACAGGGTCGGCGCCGGGGAGCTGTTTTTT